This T cell receptor beta chain was sequenced for a study of technical replicates of blood from several donors. Germline assignment: CDR1 SGHRS and CDR2 YFSETQ. This CDR3 spans 13 amino acids. V trimming: 4 bases; J trimming: 6 bases; junction bases outside the gene matches: 4. Sequencing was performed with immunoSEQ multiplex PCR; in TCRdb, only in-frame clones are kept and a portion is missing. In the table there are about 83,000 clones, approximately 94% of which are singletons. The chain is built from TRBV5-1 and TRBJ2-1; the match to TRBD1 covers 7 bases. The specimen sequenced was T cells isolated from PBMCs. The TCR sequence derives from a human donor in good health. CDR3 amino acids: CASSIYRGNEQFF. CDR3 coding DNA: TGCGCCAGCAGCATCTACAGGGGCAATGAGCAGTTCTTC.